The rows below give T cell receptor beta chains drawn from one sample of a study of blood T cell repertoires in COVID-19. The method was immunoSEQ multiplex PCR; TCRdb's version includes in-frame clones alone and lacks a portion of them. The table lists about 170,000 clones, approximately 87% of them singletons. Source material: peripheral blood. These receptors all stem from a young man with active or convalescent COVID-19. The CDR3 runs from the conserved cysteine through the conserved F or W. The order of the fields is V gene, J gene, D gene, clone size, CDR3 DNA, CDR3 protein. A D gene is named only where the DNA matches it firmly. Rows give clone size only sometimes, using once, few, many, or a class for an expanded clone.

TRBV12-3/TRBV12-4,TRBJ1-6,NA,NA,TGTGCCAGCAGACCAAAGCTTAATTCACCCCTCCACTTT,CASRPKLNSPLHF
TRBV4-3,TRBJ2-7,TRBD2,many,TGCGCCAGCAGCCAAGCTTGGAGCGGGAGCTACGAGCAGTACTTC,CASSQAWSGSYEQYF
TRBV6-2/TRBV6-3,TRBJ2-3,TRBD1,NA,TGTGCCAGCAGTGGGACAGCCCTCACAGATACGCAGTATTTT,CASSGTALTDTQYF
TRBV10-3,TRBJ1-5,NA,NA,TGTGCCGCGACCGGGACAAAGGTGAGCAATCAGCCCCAGCATTTT,CAATGTKVSNQPQHF
TRBV7-2,TRBJ1-5,NA,few,TGTGCCAGCAGCCCGGACAGCATCTATCAGCCCCAGCATTTT,CASSPDSIYQPQHF
TRBV5-1,TRBJ2-2,TRBD1,NA,TGCGCCAGCAGCCCCACGGGGACAGAGCCATCGAACACCGGGGAGCTGTTTTTT,CASSPTGTEPSNTGELFF
TRBV2,TRBJ2-2,TRBD1,once,TGTGCCAGCAGTGAACCAAGCCTGACAGGGAAGACCGGGGAGCTGTTTTTT,CASSEPSLTGKTGELFF
TRBV23-1,TRBJ1-5,TRBD1,NA,TGCGCCAGCAGTCAACGGGGGACAGAAAATCAGCCCCAGCATTTT,CASSQRGTENQPQHF
TRBV9,TRBJ1-1,NA,NA,TGTGCCAGCAGCGTAGATTGGAGCACTGAAGCTTTCTTT,CASSVDWSTEAFF
TRBV5-1,TRBJ2-5,TRBD2,NA,TGCGCCAGCAGCTTAGCGGGGCTCCAAGAGACCCAGTACTTC,CASSLAGLQETQYF
TRBV5-6,TRBJ2-7,NA,NA,TGTGCCAGCAGCTTCAGGGGCCTAAGCACCTACGAGCAGTACTTC,CASSFRGLSTYEQYF
TRBV4-1,TRBJ1-1,NA,NA,TGCGCCAGCAGCCAAAGGGCAACCGGACCAGGGTTTCGGAAGGGACTGACTGAAGCTTTCTTT,CASSQRATGPGFRKGLTEAFF
TRBV7-2,TRBJ2-2,NA,NA,TGTGCCAGCAGCTTAGTCTTGGTAGCGGAAAAACGGGGGGAGCTGTTTTTT,CASSLVLVAEKRGELFF